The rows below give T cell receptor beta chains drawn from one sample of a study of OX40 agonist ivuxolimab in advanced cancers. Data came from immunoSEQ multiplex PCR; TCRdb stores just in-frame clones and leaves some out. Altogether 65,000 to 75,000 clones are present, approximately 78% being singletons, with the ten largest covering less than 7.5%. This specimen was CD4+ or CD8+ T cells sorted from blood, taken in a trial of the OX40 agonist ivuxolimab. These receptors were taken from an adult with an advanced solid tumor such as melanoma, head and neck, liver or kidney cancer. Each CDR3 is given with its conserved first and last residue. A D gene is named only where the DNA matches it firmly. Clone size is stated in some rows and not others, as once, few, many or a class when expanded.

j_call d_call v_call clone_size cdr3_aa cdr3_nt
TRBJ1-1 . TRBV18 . CASSLSGNTEAFF TGTGCCAGCTCGCTCTCGGGGAACACTGAAGCTTTCTTT
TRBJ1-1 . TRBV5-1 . CASSTRAPTEAFF TGCGCCAGCAGCACTAGGGCGCCCACTGAAGCTTTCTTT
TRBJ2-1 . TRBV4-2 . CASSQERLGDEQFF TGTGCCAGCAGCCAAGAACGTCTAGGCGATGAGCAGTTCTTC
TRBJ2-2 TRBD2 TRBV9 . CASSVRRLAATGELFF TGTGCCAGCAGCGTAAGGAGACTAGCGGCCACCGGGGAGCTGTTTTTT
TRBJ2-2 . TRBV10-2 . CASSPDRRLNTGELFF TGCGCCAGCAGTCCCGACAGAAGGTTGAACACCGGGGAGCTGTTTTTT
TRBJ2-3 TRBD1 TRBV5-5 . CASSLGFGTGLDTQYF TGTGCCAGCAGCTTGGGCTTTGGGACAGGGTTAGATACGCAGTATTTT
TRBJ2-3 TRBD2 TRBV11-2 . CASSRSRGESTDTQYF TGTGCCAGCAGCCGATCACGGGGGGAAAGCACAGATACGCAGTATTTT
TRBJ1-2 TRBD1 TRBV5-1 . CASRPGQGVYGYTF TGCGCCAGCAGACCGGGACAGGGCGTCTATGGCTACACCTTC
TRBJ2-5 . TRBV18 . CASSPPDRRGETQYF TGTGCCAGCTCACCACCGGACAGAAGGGGAGAGACCCAGTACTTC
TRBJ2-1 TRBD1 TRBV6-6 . CASSSRQGSYNEQFF TGTGCCAGCAGTTCCAGACAGGGATCCTACAATGAGCAGTTCTTC
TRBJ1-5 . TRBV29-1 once CSVVVSGNQPQHF TGCAGCGTTGTCGTTTCGGGAAATCAGCCCCAGCATTTT
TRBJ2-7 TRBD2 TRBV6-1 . CASRTQASGYEQYF TGTGCCAGCAGGACCCAAGCTAGCGGCTACGAGCAGTACTTC
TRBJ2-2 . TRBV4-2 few CASSQELGGNPGELFF TGTGCCAGCAGCCAAGAGCTAGGGGGTAATCCCGGGGAGCTGTTTTTT
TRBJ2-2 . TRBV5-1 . CASSLGPQGPNTGELFF TGCGCCAGCAGCTTGGGACCCCAGGGTCCAAACACCGGGGAGCTGTTTTTT
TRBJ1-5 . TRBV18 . CASSPSPNQPQHF TGTGCCAGCTCACCCTCCCCGAATCAGCCCCAGCATTTT
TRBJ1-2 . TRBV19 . CASSIVRQTFGDGYTF TGTGCCAGTAGTATAGTCCGACAGACTTTTGGGGATGGCTACACCTTC
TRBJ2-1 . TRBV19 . CASSEVSNNEQFF TGTGCCAGTAGTGAGGTTAGCAACAATGAGCAGTTCTTC
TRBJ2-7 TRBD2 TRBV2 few CASSASGRGEQYF TGTGCCAGCAGCGCTAGCGGGAGGGGCGAGCAGTACTTC
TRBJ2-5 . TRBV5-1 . CASSLGRRETQYF TGCGCCAGCAGCTTGGGACGGAGAGAGACCCAGTACTTC
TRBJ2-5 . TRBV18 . CASSPETQYF TGTGCCAGCTCACCGGAGACCCAGTACTTC
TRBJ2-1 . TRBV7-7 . CASSPGLLNEQFF TGTGCCAGCAGTCCGGGACTTCTAAATGAGCAGTTCTTC
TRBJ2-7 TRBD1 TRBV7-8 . CASSKWDSSYEQYF TGTGCCAGCAGCAAGTGGGACAGTTCCTACGAGCAGTACTTC
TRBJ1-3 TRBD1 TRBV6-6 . CASSTGTGAGNTIYF TGTGCCAGCAGTACTGGGACAGGGGCTGGAAACACCATATATTTT
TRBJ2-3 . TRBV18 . CASSPRGKGASTDTQYF TGTGCCAGCTCACCACGGGGGAAGGGCGCATCCACAGATACGCAGTATTTT
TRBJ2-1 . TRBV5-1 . CASSWGARGNEQFF TGCGCCAGCAGCTGGGGGGCCCGGGGGAATGAGCAGTTCTTC
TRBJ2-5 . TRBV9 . CASSVGQGGETQYF TGTGCCAGCAGCGTAGGTCAGGGTGGGGAGACCCAGTACTTC
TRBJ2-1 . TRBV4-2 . CASSPVGGALHEQFF TGTGCCAGCAGCCCAGTGGGGGGGGCCCTACATGAGCAGTTCTTC
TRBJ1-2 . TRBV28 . CASSYVGGPYGYTF TGTGCCAGCAGTTACGTGGGGGGCCCCTATGGCTACACCTTC
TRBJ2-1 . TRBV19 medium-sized CASSKGQLYNEQFF TGTGCCAGTAGTAAAGGACAGCTATACAATGAGCAGTTCTTC
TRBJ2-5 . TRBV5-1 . CASSLAAAQETQYF TGCGCCAGCAGCTTGGCGGCAGCCCAAGAGACCCAGTACTTC
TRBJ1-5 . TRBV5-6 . CASSLGQGLNQPQHF TGTGCCAGCAGCTTGGGTCAAGGGCTCAATCAGCCCCAGCATTTT
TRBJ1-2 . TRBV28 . CASSTADSLVWIFNYGYTF TGTGCCAGCAGTACCGCGGACAGTCTCGTCTGGATCTTTAACTATGGCTACACCTTC
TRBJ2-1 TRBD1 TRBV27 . CASSHDRGWYNEQFF TGTGCCAGCAGCCACGACAGGGGATGGTACAATGAGCAGTTCTTC
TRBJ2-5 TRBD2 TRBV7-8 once CASSLEGTSGQETQYF TGTGCCAGCAGCTTAGAGGGAACTAGCGGCCAAGAGACCCAGTACTTC
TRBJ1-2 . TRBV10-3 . CAISAQGSYGYTF TGTGCCATCAGTGCACAGGGAAGCTATGGCTACACCTTC
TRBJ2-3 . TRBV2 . CASRRLQGGDTQYF TGTGCCAGCAGGCGACTCCAGGGTGGGGATACGCAGTATTTT
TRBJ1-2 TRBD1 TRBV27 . CASSYIQGDNYGYTF TGTGCCAGCAGTTACATCCAGGGGGATAACTATGGCTACACCTTC
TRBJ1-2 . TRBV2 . CASSEFKGSYGYTF TGTGCCAGCAGTGAATTCAAGGGATCGTATGGCTACACCTTC
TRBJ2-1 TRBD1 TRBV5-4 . CASSTRTGSSYNEQFF TGTGCCAGCAGCACTAGGACAGGGAGCTCCTACAATGAGCAGTTCTTC
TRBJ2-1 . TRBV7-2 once CASSDDMGGLRNEQFF TGTGCCAGCAGCGACGATATGGGCGGGCTCCGGAATGAGCAGTTCTTC
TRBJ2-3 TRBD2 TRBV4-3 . CASSQDARLAETSTDTQYF TGCGCCAGCAGCCAAGATGCTCGGCTAGCGGAAACTAGCACAGATACGCAGTATTTT
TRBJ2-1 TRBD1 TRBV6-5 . CASSYTGQHNEQFF TGTGCCAGCAGTTATACGGGACAGCACAATGAGCAGTTCTTC
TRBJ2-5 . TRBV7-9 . CASSSVAGPQETQYF TGTGCCAGCAGCTCAGTTGCGGGGCCCCAAGAGACCCAGTACTTC
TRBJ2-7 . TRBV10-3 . CATLDLDRKYYEQYF TGTGCCACCCTCGATCTGGACAGAAAATACTACGAGCAGTACTTC
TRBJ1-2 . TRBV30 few CAWSSPAGRYGYTF TGTGCCTGGAGTTCCCCCGCAGGTCGCTATGGCTACACCTTC
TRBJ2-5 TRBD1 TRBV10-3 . CASQGAAGETQYF TGTGCCTCCCAGGGGGCCGCCGGGGAGACCCAGTACTTC